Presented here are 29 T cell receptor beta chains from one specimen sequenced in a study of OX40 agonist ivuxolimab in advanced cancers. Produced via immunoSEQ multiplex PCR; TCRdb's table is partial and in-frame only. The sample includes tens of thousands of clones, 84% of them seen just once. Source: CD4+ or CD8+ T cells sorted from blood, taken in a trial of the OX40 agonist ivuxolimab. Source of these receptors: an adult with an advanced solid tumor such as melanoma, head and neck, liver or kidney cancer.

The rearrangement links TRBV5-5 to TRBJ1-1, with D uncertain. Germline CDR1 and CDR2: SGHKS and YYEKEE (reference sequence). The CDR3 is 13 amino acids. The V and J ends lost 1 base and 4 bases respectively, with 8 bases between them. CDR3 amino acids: CASSLRGSTEAFF. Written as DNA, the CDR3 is TGTGCCAGCAGCTTGCGTGGAAGCACTGAAGCTTTCTTT.

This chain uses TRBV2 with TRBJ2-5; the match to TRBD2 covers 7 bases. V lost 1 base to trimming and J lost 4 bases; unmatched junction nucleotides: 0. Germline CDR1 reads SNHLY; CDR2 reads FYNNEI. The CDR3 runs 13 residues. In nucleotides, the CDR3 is TGTGCCAGCAGTGAAGGACTAGCAGAGACCCAGTACTTC. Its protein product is CASSEGLAETQYF.

CDR3 residues: CASSLGTSGSYEQYF. As DNA, the CDR3 is TGTGCCAGCTCACTCGGGACTAGCGGCTCCTACGAGCAGTACTTC. The chain couples TRBV18 to TRBJ2-5; TRBD2 aligns across 11 bases. The J call is doubtful: the DNA matches TRBJ2-7 better. Germline V gene lookup returns CDR1 KGHSH and CDR2 LQKENI. The CDR3 runs to 15 residues.

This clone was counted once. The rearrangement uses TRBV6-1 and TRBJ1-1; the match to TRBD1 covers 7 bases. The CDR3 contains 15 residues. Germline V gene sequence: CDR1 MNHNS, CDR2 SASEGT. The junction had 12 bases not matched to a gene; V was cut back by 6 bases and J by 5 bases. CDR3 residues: CASRAMTGSSTEAFF. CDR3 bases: TGTGCCAGCAGGGCTATGACAGGGTCGTCGACTGAAGCTTTCTTT.

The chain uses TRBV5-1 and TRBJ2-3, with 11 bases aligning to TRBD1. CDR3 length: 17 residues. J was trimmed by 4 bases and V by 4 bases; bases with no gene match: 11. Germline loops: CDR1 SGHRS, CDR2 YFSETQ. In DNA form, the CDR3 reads TGCGCCAGCAGCCCTGCCTCCGGGACAGGGGGAGCAGATACGCAGTATTTT. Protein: CASSPASGTGGADTQYF. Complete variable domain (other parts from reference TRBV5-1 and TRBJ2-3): KAGVTQTPRYLIKTRGQQVTLSCSPISGHRSVSWYQQTPGQGLQFLFEYFSETQRNKGNFPGRFSGRQFSNSRSEMNVSTLELGDSALYLCASSPASGTGGADTQYFGPGTRLTVL.

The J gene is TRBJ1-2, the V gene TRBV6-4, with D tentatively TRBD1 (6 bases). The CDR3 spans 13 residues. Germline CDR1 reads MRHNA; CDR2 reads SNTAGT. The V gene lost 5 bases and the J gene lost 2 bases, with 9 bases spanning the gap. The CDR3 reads CASSPQGNYGYTF. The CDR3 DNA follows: TGTGCCAGCAGTCCACAGGGAAACTATGGCTACACCTTC.

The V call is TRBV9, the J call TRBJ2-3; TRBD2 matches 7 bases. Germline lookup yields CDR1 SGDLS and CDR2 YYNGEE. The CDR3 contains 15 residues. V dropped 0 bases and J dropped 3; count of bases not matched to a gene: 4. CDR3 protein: CASSVAGGGTDTQYF. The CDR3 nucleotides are TGTGCCAGCAGCGTAGCGGGAGGAGGGACAGATACGCAGTATTTT. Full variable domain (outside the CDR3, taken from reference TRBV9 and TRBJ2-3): DSGVTQTPKHLITATGQRVTLRCSPRSGDLSVYWYQQSLDQGLQFLIQYYNGEERAKGNILERFSAQQFPDLHSELNLSSLELGDSALYFCASSVAGGGTDTQYFGPGTRLTVL.

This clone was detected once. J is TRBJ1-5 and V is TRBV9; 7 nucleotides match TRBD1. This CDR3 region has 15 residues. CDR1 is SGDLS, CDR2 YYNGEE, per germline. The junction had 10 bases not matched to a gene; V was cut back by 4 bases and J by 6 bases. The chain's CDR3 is CASSREGGEGQPQHF. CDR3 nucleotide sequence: TGTGCCAGCAGCAGGGAAGGGGGCGAGGGTCAGCCCCAGCATTTT.

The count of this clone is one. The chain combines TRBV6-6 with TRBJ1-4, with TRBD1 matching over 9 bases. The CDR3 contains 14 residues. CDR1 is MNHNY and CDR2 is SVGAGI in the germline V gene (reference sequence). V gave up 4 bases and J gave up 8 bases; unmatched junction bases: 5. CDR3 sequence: CASSFGQGKEKLFF. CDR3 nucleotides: TGTGCCAGCAGTTTCGGACAGGGGAAAGAAAAACTGTTTTTT.

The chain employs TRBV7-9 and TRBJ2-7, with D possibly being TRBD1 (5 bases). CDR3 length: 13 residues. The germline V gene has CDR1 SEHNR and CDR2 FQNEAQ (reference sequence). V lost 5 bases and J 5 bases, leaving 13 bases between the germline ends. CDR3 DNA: TGTGCCAGCAGCCCGACAGTCGGAAACGAGCAGTACTTC. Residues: CASSPTVGNEQYF.

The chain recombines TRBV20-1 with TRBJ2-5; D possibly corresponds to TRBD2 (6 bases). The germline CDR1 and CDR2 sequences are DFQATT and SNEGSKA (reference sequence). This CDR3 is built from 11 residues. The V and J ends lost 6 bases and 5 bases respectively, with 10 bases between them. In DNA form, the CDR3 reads TGCAGTGCAGAGGGGAGGGAGACCCAGTACTTC. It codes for CSAEGRETQYF.

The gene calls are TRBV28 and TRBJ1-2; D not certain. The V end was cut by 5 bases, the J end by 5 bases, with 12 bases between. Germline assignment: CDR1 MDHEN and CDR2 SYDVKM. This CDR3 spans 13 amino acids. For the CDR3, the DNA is TGTGCCAGCAGTCTCCCCCTTTGGTATGGCTACACCTTC. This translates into CASSLPLWYGYTF.

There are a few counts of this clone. This CDR3 reads CASSYSPNQPQHF. DNA for the CDR3: TGTGCCAGCAGTTACTCGCCTAATCAGCCCCAGCATTTT. The chain combines TRBV6-5 with TRBJ1-5; D is undetermined. This CDR3 has 13 amino acids. V gave up 0 bases and J gave up 4 bases, with 4 bases separating them. Germline CDR1 is MNHEY and CDR2 is SVGAGI.

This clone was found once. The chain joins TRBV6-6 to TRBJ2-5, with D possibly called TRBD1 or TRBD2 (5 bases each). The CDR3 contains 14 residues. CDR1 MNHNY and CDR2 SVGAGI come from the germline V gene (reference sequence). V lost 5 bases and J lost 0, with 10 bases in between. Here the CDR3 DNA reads TGTGCCAGCAGTGCCGGGACCGACCAAGAGACCCAGTACTTC. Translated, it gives CASSAGTDQETQYF.

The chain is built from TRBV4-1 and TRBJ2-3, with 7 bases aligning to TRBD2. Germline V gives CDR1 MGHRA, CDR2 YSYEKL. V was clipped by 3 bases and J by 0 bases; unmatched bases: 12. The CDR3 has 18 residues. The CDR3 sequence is CASSHSTGGLSSTDTQYF. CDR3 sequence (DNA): TGCGCCAGCAGCCATTCCACCGGGGGACTAAGTAGCACAGATACGCAGTATTTT.

The CDR3 sequence is CASSSGASYEQYF. The CDR3 DNA is TGTGCCAGCAGCTCGGGGGCCTCCTACGAGCAGTACTTC. V gene TRBV11-2 combines with J gene TRBJ2-7; D might be TRBD1 or TRBD2, each matching 6 bases. This CDR3 contains 13 residues. Germline CDR1 reads SGHAT; CDR2 reads FQNNGV. V was clipped by 4 bases and J by 0 bases, with 7 bases between them. The full variable domain, its missing parts supplied by reference TRBV11-2 and TRBJ2-7, is EAGVAQSPRYKIIEKRQSVAFWCNPISGHATLYWYQQILGQGPKLLIQFQNNGVVDDSQLPKDRFSAERLKGVDSTLKIQPAKLEDSAVYLCASSSGASYEQYFGPGTRLTVT.

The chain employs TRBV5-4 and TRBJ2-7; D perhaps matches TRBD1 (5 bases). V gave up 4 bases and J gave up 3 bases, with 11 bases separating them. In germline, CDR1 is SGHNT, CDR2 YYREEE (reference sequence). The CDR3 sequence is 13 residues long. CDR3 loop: CASSRQPRYEQYF. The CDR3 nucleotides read TGTGCCAGCAGCCGACAGCCCCGCTACGAGCAGTACTTC. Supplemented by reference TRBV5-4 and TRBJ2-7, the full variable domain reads ETGVTQSPTHLIKTRGQQVTLRCSSQSGHNTVSWYQQALGQGPQFIFQYYREEENGRGNFPPRFSGLQFPNYSSELNVNALELDDSALYLCASSRQPRYEQYFGPGTRLTVT.

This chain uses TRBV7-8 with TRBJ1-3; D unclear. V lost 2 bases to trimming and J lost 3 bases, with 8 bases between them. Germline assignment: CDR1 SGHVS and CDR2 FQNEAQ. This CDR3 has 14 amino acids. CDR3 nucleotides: TGTGCCAGCAGCTTAATCGGGGTTGGAAACACCATATATTTT. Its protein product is CASSLIGVGNTIYF.

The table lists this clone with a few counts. The CDR3 here is CASSLGQITDTQYF. The CDR3 coding sequence is TGTGCCAGCAGCTTAGGACAGATAACAGATACGCAGTATTTT. The chain recombines TRBV7-8 with TRBJ2-3; D perhaps matches TRBD1 (5 bases). Germline CDR1 is SGHVS and CDR2 is FQNEAQ. The V end lost 1 base, the J end lost 3 bases, and 8 bases lay between the germline ends. This CDR3 is built from 14 residues.

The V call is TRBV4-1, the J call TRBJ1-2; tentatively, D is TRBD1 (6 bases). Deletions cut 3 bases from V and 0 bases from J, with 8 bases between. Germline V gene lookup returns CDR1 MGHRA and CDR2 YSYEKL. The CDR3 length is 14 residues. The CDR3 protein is CASSQDRTNYGYTF. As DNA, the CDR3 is TGCGCCAGCAGCCAGGACAGAACTAACTATGGCTACACCTTC.

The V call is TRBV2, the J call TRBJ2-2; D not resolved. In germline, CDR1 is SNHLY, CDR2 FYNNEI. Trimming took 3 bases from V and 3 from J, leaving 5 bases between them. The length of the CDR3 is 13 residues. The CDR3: CASSEAYTGELFF. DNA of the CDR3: TGTGCCAGCAGTGAGGCCTACACCGGGGAGCTGTTTTTT. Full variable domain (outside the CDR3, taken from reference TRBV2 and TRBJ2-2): EPEVTQTPSHQVTQMGQEVILRCVPISNHLYFYWYRQILGQKVEFLVSFYNNEISEKSEIFDDQFSVERPDGSNFTLKIRSTKLEDSAMYFCASSEAYTGELFFGEGSRLTVL.

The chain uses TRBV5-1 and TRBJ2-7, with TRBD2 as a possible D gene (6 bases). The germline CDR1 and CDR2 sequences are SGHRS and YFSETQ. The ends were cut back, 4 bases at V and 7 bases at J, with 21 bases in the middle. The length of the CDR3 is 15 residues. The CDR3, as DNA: TGCGCCAGCAGCACGGACGGAGGGTGGTCGTCGGAGCAGTACTTC. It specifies CASSTDGGWSSEQYF.

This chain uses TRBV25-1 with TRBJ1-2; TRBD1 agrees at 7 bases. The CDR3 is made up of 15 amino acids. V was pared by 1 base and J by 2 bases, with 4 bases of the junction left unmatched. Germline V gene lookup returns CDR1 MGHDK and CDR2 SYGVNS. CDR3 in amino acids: CASSELTGSNYGYTF. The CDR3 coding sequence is TGTGCCAGCAGTGAATTGACAGGGTCAAACTATGGCTACACCTTC.

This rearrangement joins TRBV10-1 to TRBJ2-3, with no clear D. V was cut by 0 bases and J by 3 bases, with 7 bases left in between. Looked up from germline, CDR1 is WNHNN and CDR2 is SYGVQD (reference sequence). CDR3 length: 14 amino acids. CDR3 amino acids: CASSESTHTDTQYF. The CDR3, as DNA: TGCGCCAGCAGTGAGTCGACTCATACAGATACGCAGTATTTT.

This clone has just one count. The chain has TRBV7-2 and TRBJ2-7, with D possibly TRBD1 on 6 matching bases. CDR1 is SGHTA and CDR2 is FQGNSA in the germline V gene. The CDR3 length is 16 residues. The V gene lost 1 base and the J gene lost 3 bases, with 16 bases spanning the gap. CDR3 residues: CASSLDLTRGDYEQYF. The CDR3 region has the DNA TGTGCCAGCAGCTTAGATCTGACCAGGGGAGACTACGAGCAGTACTTC.

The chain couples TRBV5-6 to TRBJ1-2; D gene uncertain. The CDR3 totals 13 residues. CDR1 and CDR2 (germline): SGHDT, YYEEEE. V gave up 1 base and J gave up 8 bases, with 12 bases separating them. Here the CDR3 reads CASSLLGYGGYTF. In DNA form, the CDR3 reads TGTGCCAGCAGCTTGCTAGGGTACGGCGGCTACACCTTC.

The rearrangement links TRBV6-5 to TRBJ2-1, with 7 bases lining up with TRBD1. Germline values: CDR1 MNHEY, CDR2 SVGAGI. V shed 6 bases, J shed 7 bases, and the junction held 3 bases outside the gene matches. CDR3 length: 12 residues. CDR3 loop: CASRTQGNEQFF. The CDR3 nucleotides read TGTGCCAGCAGAACACAGGGGAATGAGCAGTTCTTC.

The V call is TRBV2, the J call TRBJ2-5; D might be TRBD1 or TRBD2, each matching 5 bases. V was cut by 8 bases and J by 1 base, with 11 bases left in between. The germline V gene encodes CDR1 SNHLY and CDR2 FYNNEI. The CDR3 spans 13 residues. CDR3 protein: CASRGQGQETQYF. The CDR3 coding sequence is TGTGCCAGCCGGGGTCAGGGCCAAGAGACCCAGTACTTC.

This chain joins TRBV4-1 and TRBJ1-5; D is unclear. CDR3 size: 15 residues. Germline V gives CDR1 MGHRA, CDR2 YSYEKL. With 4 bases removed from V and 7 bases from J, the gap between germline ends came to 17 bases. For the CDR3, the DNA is TGCGCCAGCAGCCCCCCGGGTATTCGTGGGCAGCCCCAGCATTTT. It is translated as CASSPPGIRGQPQHF.